The 2 T cell receptor beta chains listed next were all sequenced from one sample in a study of shared clonotypes between healthy human individuals. The protocol was immunoSEQ multiplex PCR, while the TCRdb copy is restricted to in-frame clones and leaves out a portion. Of about 770,000 clones in the sample, 55% to 80% were seen once. The specimen was memory CD4+ T cells sorted from blood. Stated subset: CD45RA-negative fraction. These receptors came from a woman aged 25 to 39 in good health.

The chain couples TRBV5-1 to TRBJ2-7; TRBD2 aligns across 8 bases. The V segment lost 6 bases and the J segment 0 bases; nucleotides outside the gene matches: 5. Germline V gene lookup returns CDR1 SGHRS and CDR2 YFSETQ. The CDR3 runs 14 residues. The CDR3 sequence is CASTPGGSSYEQYF. The CDR3 nucleotides read TGCGCCAGCACCCCGGGGGGGAGCTCCTACGAGCAGTACTTC. Together with reference TRBV5-1 and TRBJ2-7, the CDR3 gives the full variable domain: KAGVTQTPRYLIKTRGQQVTLSCSPISGHRSVSWYQQTPGQGLQFLFEYFSETQRNKGNFPGRFSGRQFSNSRSEMNVSTLELGDSALYLCASTPGGSSYEQYFGPGTRLTVT.

This clone has a count of ten or more. V usage is TRBV30 and J usage is TRBJ2-7, with D perhaps given as TRBD1 or TRBD2 (5 bases each). Germline V gives CDR1 GTSNPN, CDR2 SVGIG (reference sequence). This CDR3 region has 13 residues. Trimming left V 3 bases short and J 3 bases short, with 12 bases between. This chain's CDR3 is CAWRPGHIYEQYF. As DNA, the CDR3 is TGTGCCTGGAGACCGGGGCACATCTACGAGCAGTACTTC.